This T cell receptor (beta chain) was sequenced for a study of post-analysis software for immune sequencing data. Study background: Relapsing-remitting, secondary progressive and progressive-relapsing multiple sclerosis courses were included.

This clonotype was counted many times. Its antigen is unknown. The study, taken as a whole, reports: Same-batch samples co-clustered strongly by F measure. TRBV5-6, TRBV5-1 and TRBV20-1 belonged to a set of roughly five TRBV segments that were more frequent in patients than controls. A significant reduction in normalized Chao1 diversity was observed in multiple sclerosis patients versus controls.

The V and J ends lost 0 bases and 4 bases respectively, with 17 bases between them. This CDR3 is 16 amino acids long. Per the germline V gene, CDR1 is SGHRS and CDR2 is YFSETQ. Carried by the TCR beta cDNA libraries were unique molecular identifiers. MiXCR, run by TCRdb on the PCR reads, gives a single entry per CDR3 protein. The sample contains approximately 260,000 distinct CDR3 sequences, 36% of which appear only once. This sequence originates from a girl aged 5 to 17 with multiple sclerosis. The chain joins TRBV5-1 to TRBJ2-7, with D perhaps matching TRBD1 or TRBD2 (5 bases each). The sequencing sample was made of blood. The CDR3 DNA reads TGCGCCAGCAGCTTGGACTCCATCGGGGCCGGATACGAGCAGTACTTC. As protein: CASSLDSIGAGYEQYF.